Following are 29 T cell receptor beta chains from one sample sequenced in a study of blood T cell repertoires in COVID-19. Generated by immunoSEQ multiplex PCR, the TCRdb table keeps only in-frame clones and is missing some. The table has roughly 150,000 clones, more than 85% seen once. The source material was peripheral blood. The source of these receptors is a woman between 70 and 85 years old with acute or convalescent COVID-19.

The V and J genes are TRBV5-1 and TRBJ1-4; 9 positions match TRBD1. Germline V lookup: CDR1 SGHRS, CDR2 YFSETQ. The trim removed 0 bases at V and 7 bases at J, leaving 4 bases unmatched. The CDR3 has 15 residues. Written as DNA, the CDR3 is TGCGCCAGCAGCTTGGAAGGACAGGGGAGTGAAAAACTGTTTTTT. As protein: CASSLEGQGSEKLFF.

This clone was picked up a small number of times. A junction end diverges from the germline sequence, so it may reflect a read error. V and J are TRBV19 and TRBJ1-2; 8 bases agree with TRBD1. The CDR3 loop spans 15 amino acids. Looked up from germline, CDR1 is LNHDA and CDR2 is SQIVND (reference sequence). CDR3 residues: CASSRGQGRNSGYTF. In nucleotides, the CDR3 is TGTGCCAGTAGTAGAGGACAGGGTAGGAACTCTGGCTACACCTTC.

The gene calls are TRBV5-1 and TRBJ2-5; TRBD1 is a possible D gene (6 bases). The CDR3 extends over 14 amino acids. Trimming removed 5 bases at V and 5 bases at J, with 16 bases between. Germline loops: CDR1 SGHRS, CDR2 YFSETQ. The CDR3 nucleotides read TGCGCCAGCAGGATCCCTCAGGGGAAGGAGACCCAGTACTTC. Protein: CASRIPQGKETQYF. The full variable domain, in which reference TRBV5-1 and TRBJ2-5 provide the parts outside the CDR3, is KAGVTQTPRYLIKTRGQQVTLSCSPISGHRSVSWYQQTPGQGLQFLFEYFSETQRNKGNFPGRFSGRQFSNSRSEMNVSTLELGDSALYLCASRIPQGKETQYFGPGTRLLVL.

V gene TRBV5-1 combines with J gene TRBJ2-5, with unresolved D. Germline V gives CDR1 SGHRS, CDR2 YFSETQ. The CDR3 has 15 residues. Trimming cost V 1 base and J 7 bases, with 17 bases left between them. In DNA, the CDR3 is TGCGCCAGCAGCTTGCCAGACCGAAATTCAGGGACCCAGTACTTC. Its translation is CASSLPDRNSGTQYF. The full variable domain, its missing parts supplied by reference TRBV5-1 and TRBJ2-5, is KAGVTQTPRYLIKTRGQQVTLSCSPISGHRSVSWYQQTPGQGLQFLFEYFSETQRNKGNFPGRFSGRQFSNSRSEMNVSTLELGDSALYLCASSLPDRNSGTQYFGPGTRLLVL.

The gene calls are TRBV18 and TRBJ1-2; TRBD1 agrees at 8 bases. This CDR3 contains 15 residues. CDR1 is KGHSH, CDR2 LQKENI, per germline. J gave up 7 bases and V 3 bases, and 10 bases lay outside the gene matches. This chain's CDR3 is CASSPSTGEFVGYTF. For the CDR3, the DNA is TGTGCCAGCTCACCTTCGACAGGGGAATTCGTTGGCTACACCTTC.

The chain combines TRBV29-1 with TRBJ1-1, with 8 bases aligning to TRBD1. CDR1 is SQVTM and CDR2 is ANQGSEA in the germline V gene. The junction had 13 bases not matched to a gene; V was cut back by 6 bases and J by 7 bases. The CDR3 runs to 14 residues. The DNA for the CDR3 is TGCAGCGTCAGGACAGGGATGGGTGACGGTGAAGCTTTCTTT. Amino acids: CSVRTGMGDGEAFF.

The genes are TRBV4-2 and TRBJ1-5; 7 nucleotides agree with TRBD1. Germline CDR1 and CDR2: LGHNA and YNFKEQ. This CDR3 has 15 amino acids. V dropped 4 bases and J dropped 7; count of bases not matched to a gene: 10. In nucleotides, the CDR3 is TGTGCCAGCAGCCCTCGACAGGGAAGTTCCCAGCCCCAGCATTTT. Amino acid sequence: CASSPRQGSSQPQHF.

CDR3 nucleotide sequence: TGTGCCAGTAGCCGGACTACCCGCACAGATACGCAGTATTTT. It is translated as CASSRTTRTDTQYF. The rearrangement links TRBV19 to TRBJ2-3, with a tentative D call TRBD2 (6 bases). Per the germline V gene, CDR1 is LNHDA and CDR2 is SQIVND (reference sequence). The V end was cut by 6 bases, the J end by 1 base, with 11 bases between. The CDR3 extends over 14 amino acids.

This chain connects TRBV7-2 to TRBJ1-5; D ambiguous. The CDR3 totals 14 residues. V lost 4 bases to trimming and J lost 0 bases, with 7 bases between them. CDR1 SGHTA and CDR2 FQGNSA come from the germline V gene. The CDR3 is CASSSANSNQPQHF. The CDR3 nucleotides are TGTGCCAGCAGCTCAGCCAATAGCAATCAGCCCCAGCATTTT.

The rearrangement joins TRBV15 to TRBJ2-1; TRBD2 matches at 11 bases. V dropped 4 bases and J dropped 4; count of bases not matched to a gene: 9. The CDR3 is 17 amino acids. Germline V CDR1 and CDR2: LNHNV, YYDKDF (reference sequence). CDR3 DNA sequence: TGTGCCACCAGCACGGGCAAGGGACTAGCGGCTTACAATGAGCAGTTCTTC. This sequence encodes CATSTGKGLAAYNEQFF.

This sequence joins TRBV19 and TRBJ1-1, with D tentatively TRBD1 (6 bases). Trimming pared 5 bases from V and 0 bases from J, leaving 19 bases between. Germline V gene data show CDR1 as LNHDA and CDR2 as SQIVND (reference sequence). This CDR3 is 17 amino acids long. CDR3 region: CASSSLGGGRMNTEAFF. Written as DNA, the CDR3 is TGTGCCAGTAGTTCCTTAGGGGGGGGGCGTATGAACACTGAAGCTTTCTTT.

This chain links TRBV6-5 with TRBJ1-2, with 7 positions matching TRBD1. Germline values: CDR1 MNHEY, CDR2 SVGAGI. With 2 bases clipped from V and 8 bases from J, the junction kept 2 bases outside the gene matches. This CDR3 has 12 amino acids. This CDR3 is CASSYVGGGYTF. DNA of the CDR3: TGTGCCAGCAGTTACGTAGGGGGCGGCTACACCTTC.

The chain has TRBV7-8 and TRBJ1-6; 9 nucleotides line up with TRBD1. J gave up 11 bases and V 2 bases, and 7 bases lay outside the gene matches. The CDR3 runs 15 residues. CDR1 is SGHVS, CDR2 FQNEAQ, per germline. CDR3 nucleotides: TGTGCCAGCAGCTTAACCGGGACAGGGAGTCCACCCCTCCACTTT. It specifies CASSLTGTGSPPLHF.

This chain joins TRBV19 and TRBJ1-2, with D possibly TRBD1 on 5 matching bases. The V end lost 7 bases, the J end lost 2 bases, and 8 bases lay between the germline ends. The CDR3 has 12 residues. Germline CDR1 LNHDA, CDR2 SQIVND (reference sequence). The CDR3 protein is CASMRGNYGYTF. The CDR3 nucleotides are TGTGCCAGTATGCGGGGGAACTATGGCTACACCTTC.

J is TRBJ2-2 and V is TRBV27, with TRBD2 matching over 9 bases. In germline, CDR1 is MNHEY, CDR2 SMNVEV (reference sequence). The CDR3 consists of 16 residues. The J segment lost 1 base and the V segment lost 6 bases, leaving 6 bases of the junction unmatched. Here the CDR3 DNA reads TGTGCCAGCAGCACCGAGCGGGGGGTGAACACCGGGGAGCTGTTTTTT. Encoded protein: CASSTERGVNTGELFF.

The rearrangement joins TRBV28 to TRBJ1-2, with D possibly being TRBD1 (5 bases). Trimming pared 1 base from V and 8 bases from J, leaving 11 bases between. The germline gives CDR1 MDHEN, CDR2 SYDVKM. The CDR3 sequence is 13 residues long. CDR3 DNA sequence: TGTGCCAGCAGTTTATCTTCCAAGGGGGGCTACACCTTC. This gives the protein CASSLSSKGGYTF.

V and J are TRBV7-6 and TRBJ2-1; 13 positions agree with TRBD2. CDR3 size: 19 residues. Germline trimming cut 4 bases from V and 7 bases from J; bases unmatched to any gene: 16. CDR1 and CDR2 from the germline V gene are SGHVS and FNYEAQ. CDR3: CASSSEIGLAGAPRNEQFF. DNA of the CDR3: TGTGCCAGCAGCTCAGAGATCGGACTAGCGGGGGCCCCACGAAATGAGCAGTTCTTC.

This clone was observed a few times. The chain couples TRBV27 to TRBJ2-6, with no clear D. The CDR3 loop spans 14 amino acids. Trimming stripped 6 bases from V and 2 bases from J, with 8 bases between. The V gene's germline CDR1 is MNHEY and CDR2 SMNVEV (reference sequence). CDR3 DNA sequence: TGTGCCAGCAGGTCAACAACTGGGGCCAACGTCCTGACTTTC. This gives the protein CASRSTTGANVLTF. Filled out from reference TRBV27 and TRBJ2-6, the complete variable domain reads EAQVTQNPRYLITVTGKKLTVTCSQNMNHEYMSWYRQDPGLGLRQIYYSMNVEVTDKGDVPEGYKVSRKEKRNFPLILESPSPNQTSLYFCASRSTTGANVLTFGAGSRLTVL.

J is TRBJ1-2 and V is TRBV29-1; no clear D gene. Looked up from germline, CDR1 is SQVTM and CDR2 is ANQGSEA. Trimming pared 5 bases from V and 3 bases from J, leaving 13 bases between. The CDR3 length is 13 residues. The CDR3 spells CSVRAPADYGYTF. Written as DNA, the CDR3 is TGCAGCGTTAGAGCTCCAGCGGACTATGGCTACACCTTC.

This clone was found once. The V gene is TRBV19, the J gene TRBJ2-2; 7 bases map to TRBD1. The CDR3 contains 17 residues. Germline trimming cut 4 bases from V and 5 bases from J; bases unmatched to any gene: 13. Germline loops: CDR1 LNHDA, CDR2 SQIVND (reference sequence). The CDR3 protein is CASSKTSGTVKTGELFF. CDR3 in DNA: TGTGCCAGTAGTAAAACCTCCGGGACAGTAAAGACCGGGGAGCTGTTTTTT.

This clone came up once. The rearrangement links TRBV27 to TRBJ2-3, with D perhaps matching TRBD1 (5 bases). V lost 5 bases to trimming and J lost 4 bases, with 10 bases between them. The length of the CDR3 is 13 residues. Germline V CDR1 and CDR2: MNHEY, SMNVEV (reference sequence). CDR3 DNA sequence: TGTGCCAGCAGTACCCAGGGTCCAGATACGCAGTATTTT. Residues: CASSTQGPDTQYF.

V gene TRBV24-1 combines with J gene TRBJ2-5, with TRBD1 matching 9 bases. Trimming took 3 bases from V and 5 from J; bases not matched to a gene: 12. CDR1 and CDR2 (germline): KGHDR, SFDVKD. The CDR3 spans 17 residues. CDR3 region: CATSDGTGWRGAETQYF. CDR3 coding DNA: TGTGCCACCAGTGATGGGACAGGGTGGAGGGGAGCGGAGACCCAGTACTTC.

Here the CDR3 DNA reads TGTGCCAGCAGTTCCAACGGGGGACAGAGCCACTTT. As protein: CASSSNGGQSHF. The V and J genes are TRBV6-5 and TRBJ1-6; the match to TRBD1 covers 7 bases. V was pared by 4 bases and J by 18 bases, with 9 bases of the junction left unmatched. CDR3 size: 12 residues. CDR1 and CDR2 from the germline V gene are MNHEY and SVGAGI.

DNA of the CDR3: TGTGCCAGCAGTTACGGGACAGCAAGCTATGGCTACACCTTC. This encodes CASSYGTASYGYTF. The V and J genes are TRBV6-6 and TRBJ1-2; 7 positions match TRBD1. Germline CDR1 MNHNY, CDR2 SVGAGI (reference sequence). CDR3 length: 14 amino acids. Losses at the gene ends were 2 bases for V and 4 bases for J; bases not matched to a gene: 4.

This chain joins TRBV6-5 and TRBJ2-7; the match to TRBD1 covers 9 bases. The germline V gene encodes CDR1 MNHEY and CDR2 SVGAGI. Trimming cost V 5 bases and J 3 bases; bases outside gene matches: 2. The CDR3 runs 13 residues. The CDR3 region is CASSNRGLYEQYV. In DNA, the CDR3 is TGTGCCAGCAGTAACAGGGGGCTCTACGAGCAGTACGTC.

The chain recombines TRBV7-6 with TRBJ2-2, with 9 positions matching TRBD1. V lost 1 base and J lost 3; bases outside the gene matches: 6. The CDR3 spans 17 residues. CDR1 is SGHVS, CDR2 FNYEAQ, per germline. CDR3 protein: CASSLVLQGADTGELFF. CDR3 nucleotides: TGTGCCAGCAGCTTAGTTTTACAGGGGGCCGACACCGGGGAGCTGTTTTTT.

V is TRBV25-1 and J is TRBJ1-1; 8 nucleotides agree with TRBD1. Germline trimming cut 10 bases from V and 3 bases from J; bases unmatched to any gene: 4. The CDR3 sequence is 12 residues long. Germline CDR1 and CDR2: MGHDK and SYGVNS. This CDR3 is CATQGAYTEAFF. Written as DNA, the CDR3 is TGTGCCACCCAGGGGGCTTACACTGAAGCTTTCTTT.

This clone appeared a single time. The chain employs TRBV21-1 and TRBJ1-5; TRBD1, the table's D call, was not compared with the DNA. TRBV21-1 is a known pseudogene. This CDR3 has 17 amino acids. CDR3: CASSKGGQEGSNQPQHF. DNA of the CDR3: TGTGCCAGCAGCAAAGGGGGACAGGAGGGTAGCAATCAGCCCCAGCATTTT.

CDR3 region: CASSDEGVRQPQHF. CDR3 sequence (DNA): TGTGCCAGCAGTGATGAGGGCGTTCGGCAGCCCCAGCATTTT. The V gene is TRBV6-1, the J gene TRBJ1-5; the D is unclear. The germline CDR1 and CDR2 sequences are MNHNS and SASEGT. The CDR3 has 14 residues. Trimming cost V 3 bases and J 7 bases, with 13 bases left between them.